The clone carrying this T cell receptor beta chain was seen repeatedly, ten times or more. Amplification of TCR beta CDR3 from genomic DNA used two-round multiplex PCR. Gene-specific TRBV and TRBJ primers were used in PCR round one. From the multiplex PCR reads, TCRdb called clonotypes with MiXCR, one entry per CDR3 protein. The data hold some 20,000 distinct CDR3 sequences, with approximately 42% observed a single time. The germline gives CDR1 SNHLY, CDR2 FYNNEI. J was trimmed by 6 bases and V by 5 bases; bases with no gene match: 10. The CDR3 is 15 residues long. This entry belongs to a study of prognosis after radiotherapy for stage I lung cancer.

This clonotype was obtained from a donor of 50 years or more with non-small cell lung cancer. The chain couples TRBV2 to TRBJ2-3, with 8 bases that match TRBD1. Source: PBMCs, taken before or after stereotactic body radiation therapy (not recorded which). The chain's CDR3 is CASSRDRGNRDTQYF. The CDR3 DNA sequence: TGTGCCAGCAGTCGCGACAGGGGAAATAGGGATACGCAGTATTTT.